This TCR beta chain was obtained from a study of identical twins. General observations from the study: Among out-of-frame alpha sequences shared by twins, low generation probability occurred in excess. Potential partial confounding of zero-insertion analyses by invariant MAIT and iNKT cells was noted.

TCRdb used MiXCR to reprocess the 5' RACE reads, holding one entry per CDR3 protein. The sample has roughly 1,500,000 distinct CDR3 sequences, less than 40% seen once. A remark on this clonotype: Antigen: not known.

The ends lost 1 base at V and 8 bases at J; junction bases unmatched: 7. Looked up from germline, CDR1 is LGHDT and CDR2 is YNNKEL (reference sequence). The CDR3 runs to 15 residues. The V call is TRBV3-1, the J call TRBJ2-1; TRBD2 agrees at 8 bases. The specimen sequenced was cord blood. The clonotype comes from a newborn girl in good health. The CDR3 bases are TGTGCCAGCAGCCAAGTCAAGAGCGGGAGCTATGAGCAGTTCTTC. Amino acids: CASSQVKSGSYEQFF.